This TCR beta chain was observed in a study of T cells in women clearing cervical HPV infection. Study-level results: Effector/memory and HPV-specific T cells were not isolated, and association timing is unknown. Cases carried less TRBV6-7 than controls: approximately 0.1% versus 0.16%. CIN3+ cases had significantly higher TCR richness than controls; evenness did not differ.

The protocol was immunoSEQ multiplex PCR, while the TCRdb copy is restricted to in-frame clones and leaves out a portion. The sample table includes about 37,000 clones. Comments on this clone: Its antigen remains unknown. The read halts 3 residues ahead of the CDR3 end, with the missing end drawn from the germline J gene.

The CDR3 loop spans 15 amino acids. Germline CDR1 reads SSHAT; CDR2 reads FNYEAQ (reference sequence). V shed 5 bases and J shed 2 bases, with 10 bases lying between them. This sequence was found in a woman between 18 and 70 years old with a cervical HPV16 infection that either progressed to CIN3+ or cleared (not recorded which). Sequencing input: blood buffy coat. V and J are TRBV7-7 and TRBJ1-6; D not certain. The CDR3: CASSTPGPYNSPLHF. The CDR3 DNA, read in part, is TGTGCCAGCAGCACCCCAGGCCCCTATAATTCACCC.